Shown below are 10 T cell receptor beta chains from a single sample sequenced in a study of cytotoxic CD8 clonotypes in ibrutinib-treated CLL (dated by TCRdb to about 2021). Libraries were prepared through the immunoSEQ multiplex PCR assay. The clones in this table, taken by TCRdb from immuneACCESS, are in-frame only. Not every clone is retained; where verified, under half of the shortfall comes from an unresolved V gene, and the cause of the rest is unknown. This sample is represented by 6,000 or so clones; about four fifths of them were singletons. Approximately 5% of the sample is in the top ten clones. Sequences were derived from PBMCs, sampled before ibrutinib treatment. The receptor source for this set is a human donor with chronic lymphocytic leukemia.

The chain links TRBV4-1 to TRBJ1-5; D remains unclear. CDR1 is MGHRA and CDR2 is YSYEKL in the germline V gene. This CDR3 spans 9 amino acids. This CDR3 reads CANHQPQHF. In DNA form, the CDR3 reads TGCGCGAACCACCAGCCCCAGCATTTT.

V is TRBV13 and J is TRBJ2-1; D may be TRBD1 (6 bases). The CDR3 has 16 residues. V dropped 2 bases and J dropped 0 bases, with 11 bases sitting between them. Germline V lookup: CDR1 PRHDT, CDR2 FYEKMQ (reference sequence). The CDR3 loop is CASSLQGFGSYNEQFF. The CDR3 nucleotides are TGTGCCAGCAGCTTACAGGGGTTCGGCTCCTACAATGAGCAGTTCTTC.

This clone was seen only a few times. The chain links TRBV28 to TRBJ1-4; no clear D gene. The germline CDR1 and CDR2 sequences are MDHEN and SYDVKM. The ends were cut back, 4 bases at V and 0 bases at J, with 3 bases in the middle. The CDR3 is 13 residues long. The CDR3 loop is CASSWTTNEKLFF. The CDR3 DNA reads as TGTGCCAGCAGTTGGACAACTAATGAAAAACTGTTTTTT.

The rearrangement links TRBV5-1 to TRBJ2-3; 7 bases map to TRBD2. This CDR3 spans 16 amino acids. The V gene end was trimmed by 3 bases and the J gene end by 0 bases; junction bases not matched to a gene: 7. Germline loops: CDR1 SGHRS, CDR2 YFSETQ. The CDR3 DNA reads as TGCGCCAGCAGCTGGGAGCGGGGCACTAGCACAGATACGCAGTATTTT. The encoded protein is CASSWERGTSTDTQYF.

This chain joins TRBV7-2 and TRBJ1-2; D possibly corresponds to TRBD1 (5 bases). Trimming left V 5 bases short and J 6 bases short, with 16 bases between. There are 14 residues in the CDR3. Per the germline V gene, CDR1 is SGHTA and CDR2 is FQGNSA. As DNA, the CDR3 is TGTGCCAGCAGCCTCTCTCATGGGACGGATGGCTACACCTTC. It codes for CASSLSHGTDGYTF.

The chain has TRBV2 and TRBJ1-2, with unresolved D. CDR3 size: 13 residues. The V and J ends lost 4 bases and 2 bases respectively, with 8 bases between them. From germline, CDR1 is SNHLY and CDR2 FYNNEI. CDR3 nucleotide sequence: TGTGCCAGCAGTGCCAGCTACAACTATGGCTACACCTTC. Translation: CASSASYNYGYTF.

This clone came up once. The rearrangement uses TRBV14 and TRBJ2-3; the match to TRBD2 covers 11 bases. The CDR3 contains 15 residues. Germline CDR1 is SGHDN and CDR2 is FVKESK. Trimming took 1 base from V and 5 from J; bases not matched to a gene: 2. The CDR3: CASSQVGTSGDTQYF. The CDR3 coding sequence is TGTGCCAGCAGCCAAGTGGGGACTAGCGGAGATACGCAGTATTTT.

V usage is TRBV11-3 and J usage is TRBJ2-3; possible D gene TRBD2, 5 bases. Per the germline V gene, CDR1 is SGHNT and CDR2 is YENEEA. The CDR3 extends over 15 amino acids. V was shortened by 5 bases and J by 2 bases, with 14 bases between the two germline ends. As DNA, the CDR3 is TGTGCCAGCAGCCCCAGTCCGGGAAACACAGATACGCAGTATTTT. Translated: CASSPSPGNTDTQYF. Full variable domain (outside the CDR3, taken from reference TRBV11-3 and TRBJ2-3): EAGVVQSPRYKIIEKKQPVAFWCNPISGHNTLYWYLQNLGQGPELLIRYENEEAVDDSQLPKDRFSAERLKGVDSTLKIQPAELGDSAVYLCASSPSPGNTDTQYFGPGTRLTVL.

This chain uses TRBV7-6 with TRBJ2-7; TRBD2 is a possible D gene (5 bases). Germline CDR1 and CDR2: SGHVS and FNYEAQ. CDR3 length: 14 amino acids. V was shortened by 7 bases and J by 3 bases, with 16 bases between the two germline ends. The CDR3 here is CASTNTEGLYEQYF. CDR3 in DNA: TGTGCCAGCACCAACACGGAAGGACTCTACGAGCAGTACTTC.

This chain links TRBV25-1 with TRBJ1-6; no firm D call. Germline V CDR1 and CDR2: MGHDK, SYGVNS. This CDR3 has 15 residues. Trimming removed 6 bases at V and 0 bases at J, with 9 bases between. CDR3 DNA: TGTGCCAGCAGCGGCGGGAGCTCCTATAATTCACCCCTCCACTTT. Amino acid sequence: CASSGGSSYNSPLHF.